This paragraph reports one TCR beta chain. In germline, CDR1 is LGHDT, CDR2 YNNKEL (reference sequence). Unmatched junction bases numbered 3, after V lost 3 bases and J lost 7 bases. The CDR3 is made up of 14 amino acids. Those who participated ranged in age from about 18 to 89 years and resided in about two dozen US areas. This record belongs to a study of blood T cell repertoires in COVID-19. In the study overall: Material from acute and convalescent COVID-19 was sourced from the United States, Italy and Spain. From T cells, B-cell-depleted T cells, or PBMCs came the material, which was cDNA or gDNA.

Original analysis: By means of reference gene primer amplification, nucleated cell counts were estimated. Profiling relied on immunoSEQ multiplex PCR, and the TCRdb table lists in-frame clones only, not all of them. From that table come the V and J calls and clone size; the DNA was used to work out D and trimming. The profile shows about 81,000 clones, around 88% of them singletons. This chain links TRBV3-1 (or the pseudogene TRBV3-2) with TRBJ1-5, with TRBD1 matching over 10 bases. The sample taken for sequencing was PBMCs or T cells enriched from blood (not recorded which). The TCR comes from a woman aged 50 to 60 with acute COVID-19. The CDR3 protein is CASSQTTGGQPQHF. The CDR3 DNA reads as TGTGCCAGCAGCCAGACGACAGGGGGCCAGCCCCAGCATTTT.